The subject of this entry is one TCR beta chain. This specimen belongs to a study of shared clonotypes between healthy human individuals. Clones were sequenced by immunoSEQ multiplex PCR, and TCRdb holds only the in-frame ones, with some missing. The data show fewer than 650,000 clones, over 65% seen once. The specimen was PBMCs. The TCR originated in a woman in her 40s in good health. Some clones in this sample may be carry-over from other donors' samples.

Here the CDR3 DNA reads TGTGCCAGCAGCTTAACACCTAATCAGCCCCAGCATTTT. It translates to CASSLTPNQPQHF. The gene calls are TRBV7-2 and TRBJ1-5; no clear D. V was trimmed by 2 bases and J by 4 bases, leaving 6 bases between them. Looked up from germline, CDR1 is SGHTA and CDR2 is FQGNSA. This CDR3 is built from 13 residues. Filled out from reference TRBV7-2 and TRBJ1-5, the complete variable domain reads GAGVSQSPSNKVTEKGKDVELRCDPISGHTALYWYRQSLGQGLEFLIYFQGNSAPDKSGLPSDRFSAERTGGSVSTLTIQRTQQEDSAVYLCASSLTPNQPQHFGDGTRLSIL.